The present T cell receptor (beta chain) was sequenced within a study of early T cells in non-severe SARS-CoV-2 infection. Study-level information: Chains were not paired, and sequencing was done on bulk RNA from unsorted whole blood.

The germline V gene encodes CDR1 DFQATT and CDR2 SNEGSKA (reference sequence). J was trimmed by 5 bases and V by 0 bases; bases with no gene match: 6. The CDR3 consists of 15 residues. TCRdb itself ran the 5' RACE reads through MiXCR, one entry per CDR3 protein. The sample lists around 100,000 distinct CDR3 sequences, roughly 15% seen once, with about 1.3% in the top ten. Sequenced input: whole blood. The TCR originated in an adult who was a healthcare worker with PCR-confirmed SARS-CoV-2 infection or an uninfected control (not recorded which). The chain joins TRBV20-1 to TRBJ2-4; 8 bases are shared with TRBD2. The CDR3 DNA reads as TGCAGTGCTAGAGATAGGGGGACTAGGCAAAACATTCAGTACTTC. Its protein product is CSARDRGTRQNIQYF.